The rows below give T cell receptor beta chains drawn from one sample of a study of response to subunit inactivated influenza vaccine. TCRdb re-called the RT-PCR reads through MiXCR, storing one row per CDR3 protein. The data show about 240,000 distinct CDR3 sequences, 12% seen once. The input for sequencing was non-naive T cells sorted from PBMCs, taken 14 to 15 days before vaccination. Source of these receptors: a man in his fifties or sixties who received an inactivated influenza vaccine. CDR3s include the opening cysteine and the closing phenylalanine or tryptophan.

J: TRBJ2-7; V: TRBV4-3; CDR3: CASSQDWRDTYEQYF
J: TRBJ2-1; V: TRBV5-1; CDR3: CASSLSGRGYEQFF
J: TRBJ2-4; V: TRBV6-2/TRBV6-3; CDR3: CASSYEGELAKNIQYF
J: TRBJ2-3; V: TRBV5-1; CDR3: CASSSGTDPPDTQYF
J: TRBJ2-7; V: TRBV28; CDR3: CASSPSGRGSYEQYF
J: TRBJ2-3; V: TRBV9; CDR3: CASSVTAASGTDTQYF
J: TRBJ2-7; V: TRBV18; CDR3: CASSPRQAGGEGEQYF
J: TRBJ2-7; V: TRBV20-1; CDR3: CSAKRTSGVYEQYF
J: TRBJ2-2; V: TRBV18; CDR3: CASSPQESGELFF
J: TRBJ1-2; V: TRBV7-9; CDR3: CASSLATGTYGYTF
J: TRBJ1-5; V: TRBV29-1; CDR3: CSVGGRGGQPQHF
J: TRBJ2-5; V: TRBV20-1; CDR3: CSAKTSGQETQYF
J: TRBJ2-3; V: TRBV27; CDR3: CASNPGARGTDTQYF
J: TRBJ1-1; V: TRBV6-1; CDR3: CASSEGDQRAFF
J: TRBJ2-5; V: TRBV7-2; CDR3: CASSLLGLGETQYF
J: TRBJ2-7; V: TRBV6-5; CDR3: CASRGEQYF
J: TRBJ2-7; V: TRBV5-1; CDR3: CASSITGTATYEQYF
J: TRBJ2-5; V: TRBV12-3/TRBV12-4; CDR3: CASSLGRSGRSQETQYF
J: TRBJ1-1; V: TRBV12-3/TRBV12-4; CDR3: CASSRDRISEAFF
J: TRBJ2-1; V: TRBV27; CDR3: CASRRDLGYNEQFF
J: TRBJ1-1; V: TRBV11-2; CDR3: CASSLFLGALGNTEAFF
J: TRBJ2-7; V: TRBV2; CDR3: CASSVTGGIEQYF
J: TRBJ1-1; V: TRBV5-1; CDR3: CASSYGQGKAFF
J: TRBJ2-2; V: TRBV11-3; CDR3: CASSLRGSGELFF
J: TRBJ1-4; V: TRBV12-3/TRBV12-4; CDR3: CASSIRGELFF
J: TRBJ1-6; V: TRBV6-5; CDR3: CASSYSGVSPLHF
J: TRBJ1-3; V: TRBV2; CDR3: CASNRDGNTIYF
J: TRBJ2-3; V: TRBV6-1; CDR3: CASRPTGGADTQYF
J: TRBJ2-7; V: TRBV7-3; CDR3: CASSLNGRANEQYF
J: TRBJ2-1; V: TRBV9; CDR3: CASSVTVSGRASRQFF
J: TRBJ1-1; V: TRBV18; CDR3: CASSPSPDTEAFF
J: TRBJ1-5; V: TRBV29-1; CDR3: CSVIDETGNQPQHF
J: TRBJ2-3; V: TRBV20-1; CDR3: CSPTGRTSTDTQYF
J: TRBJ2-1; V: TRBV28; CDR3: CASTGRPTYNEQFF
J: TRBJ2-7; V: TRBV6-5; CDR3: CASSWGGTDYEQYF
J: TRBJ2-2; V: TRBV4-2; CDR3: CASSPPDTTNTGELFF
J: TRBJ2-1; V: TRBV5-1; CDR3: CASSMTGREQFF
J: TRBJ1-3; V: TRBV7-9; CDR3: CASSLDNVSGNTIYF
J: TRBJ2-3; V: TRBV6-1; CDR3: CASTPPLGQGSTDTQYF
J: TRBJ1-1; V: TRBV19; CDR3: CASSIWGYPGPDTEAFF
J: TRBJ2-2; V: TRBV3-1; CDR3: CASSQKGGSNTGELFF
J: TRBJ2-3; V: TRBV9; CDR3: CASSTSSGPPYF
J: TRBJ1-5; V: TRBV29-1; CDR3: CSVGQGLNQPQHF
J: TRBJ2-1; V: TRBV3-1; CDR3: CASSPLGEQFF
J: TRBJ2-5; V: TRBV20-1; CDR3: CSASRLKKETQYF
J: TRBJ2-6; V: TRBV2; CDR3: CASSDRSSGANVLTF
J: TRBJ2-3; V: TRBV7-9; CDR3: CASSFGTSSDTQYF
J: TRBJ2-3; V: TRBV7-9; CDR3: CASSLITFGRDTQYF
J: TRBJ1-2; V: TRBV2; CDR3: CASTGLPGNGYTF
J: TRBJ1-2; V: TRBV3-1; CDR3: CASSPLGQGLNGYTF
J: TRBJ1-3; V: TRBV4-2; CDR3: CASSLRDRGSGNTIYF
J: TRBJ2-2; V: TRBV24-1; CDR3: CATSDVPNPRTATGELFF